Presented here are 26 T cell receptor beta chains from one specimen sequenced in a study of blood T cell repertoires in COVID-19. TCRdb's table, derived via immunoSEQ multiplex PCR, lists solely in-frame clones and lacks some. The table lists hundreds of thousands of clones, roughly 90% of them singletons, with 1.4% to 1.5% in the top ten. Sequenced input: peripheral blood. These receptors were obtained from a woman in her twenties or thirties with active or convalescent COVID-19.

The gene calls are TRBV2 and TRBJ2-3; D gene unclear. This CDR3 has 15 residues. From germline, CDR1 is SNHLY and CDR2 FYNNEI. The ends were cut back, 2 bases at V and 2 bases at J, with 11 bases in the middle. As DNA, the CDR3 is TGTGCCAGCAGTGAACTAGTCCTCTCCACAGATACGCAGTATTTT. Protein: CASSELVLSTDTQYF.

V usage is TRBV7-4 and J usage is TRBJ2-2; D perhaps matches TRBD1 (6 bases). The CDR3 sequence is 14 residues long. V lost 5 bases and J 8 bases, leaving 15 bases between the germline ends. The germline V gene has CDR1 SGHVT and CDR2 SQSDAQ. The CDR3 sequence is CASSPMGALGELFF. The DNA of the CDR3 is TGTGCCAGCAGCCCCATGGGGGCCTTGGGGGAGCTGTTTTTT.

J is TRBJ2-7 and V is TRBV7-2; 14 bases map to TRBD2. The trim removed 4 bases at V and 4 bases at J, leaving 6 bases unmatched. In germline, CDR1 is SGHTA, CDR2 FQGNSA. This CDR3 comprises 16 residues. The CDR3 loop is CASSSGTSGGLYEQYF. DNA of the CDR3: TGTGCCAGCAGCTCCGGGACTAGCGGGGGCCTATACGAGCAGTACTTC.

V is TRBV4-1 and J is TRBJ1-5, with D perhaps matching TRBD1 (6 bases). The V and J ends lost 5 bases and 0 bases respectively, with 11 bases between them. The CDR3 is 15 amino acids. CDR1 and CDR2 (germline): MGHRA, YSYEKL. CDR3 DNA: TGCGCCAGCAGCGCACAGGGTTATAGCAATCAGCCCCAGCATTTT. Protein: CASSAQGYSNQPQHF.

This chain connects TRBV10-1 to TRBJ2-3; 10 bases fit TRBD2. Germline lookup yields CDR1 WNHNN and CDR2 SYGVQD (reference sequence). There are 17 residues in the CDR3. V lost 6 bases, J lost 4 bases, and 13 bases stayed unmatched. CDR3 loop: CASSSEKVAGGSDTQYF. In DNA, the CDR3 is TGCGCCAGCAGCAGTGAGAAGGTAGCGGGAGGATCAGATACGCAGTATTTT.

Comment on this clone: Other DNA variants within this sample encode the same CDR3. The CDR3 here is CASSLGTGDTEAFF. The CDR3, as DNA: TGCGCCAGCAGCTTGGGGACAGGGGACACTGAAGCTTTCTTT. V usage is TRBV5-1 and J usage is TRBJ1-1; 9 positions match TRBD1. Germline CDR1 and CDR2: SGHRS and YFSETQ. Unmatched junction bases numbered 0, after V lost 0 bases and J lost 3 bases. The CDR3 has 14 residues.

This chain links TRBV5-1 with TRBJ1-1; no definite D call. The CDR3 consists of 15 residues. V lost 4 bases and J lost 1, with 14 bases in between. Germline V CDR1 and CDR2: SGHRS, YFSETQ. The DNA for the CDR3 is TGCGCCAGCAGCGTTCTTGATGGGAGGAACACTGAAGCTTTCTTT. This gives the protein CASSVLDGRNTEAFF.

The chain links TRBV25-1 to TRBJ2-7, with 7 bases lining up with TRBD2. Germline V gene data show CDR1 as MGHDK and CDR2 as SYGVNS. V trimming: 7 bases; J trimming: 0 bases; junction bases outside the gene matches: 6. This CDR3 is 14 amino acids long. CDR3: CASTTSDNSYEQYF. DNA for the CDR3: TGTGCCAGCACTACTAGCGACAACTCCTACGAGCAGTACTTC.

The genes are TRBV4-2 and TRBJ2-3; 8 bases agree with TRBD1. This CDR3 contains 15 residues. Germline V gives CDR1 LGHNA, CDR2 YNFKEQ. Trimming took 3 bases from V and 4 from J; bases not matched to a gene: 6. The CDR3 sequence is CASSHLGQGSDTQYF. The CDR3 DNA reads as TGTGCCAGCAGCCATCTAGGACAGGGATCAGATACGCAGTATTTT.

The V and J genes are TRBV5-1 and TRBJ2-2; 7 positions agree with TRBD2. The junction had 3 bases not matched to a gene; V was cut back by 5 bases and J by 8 bases. Germline values: CDR1 SGHRS, CDR2 YFSETQ. The CDR3 loop spans 12 amino acids. CDR3 loop: CASRRESGELFF. The CDR3 DNA follows: TGCGCCAGCAGGCGGGAGTCGGGGGAGCTGTTTTTT.

The chain uses TRBV12-3 or TRBV12-4 and TRBJ2-3, with D possibly being TRBD2 (6 bases). Trimming cost V 5 bases and J 9 bases, with 15 bases left between them. This CDR3 is 13 amino acids long. The CDR3 DNA sequence: TGTGCCAGCAGTCACGAACGGGGGAGGACGCAGTATTTT. This translates into CASSHERGRTQYF.

This chain joins TRBV2 and TRBJ2-2, with D maybe TRBD2 (5 bases). With 4 bases removed from V and 0 bases from J, the gap between germline ends came to 12 bases. Germline CDR1 reads SNHLY; CDR2 reads FYNNEI. The CDR3 is made up of 16 amino acids. CDR3 protein: CASSAGSPANTGELFF. The CDR3 DNA follows: TGTGCCAGCAGTGCGGGAAGTCCCGCGAACACCGGGGAGCTGTTTTTT.

The chain uses TRBV19 and TRBJ2-5; D is perhaps TRBD2 (5 bases). V was trimmed by 6 bases and J by 1 base, leaving 15 bases between them. The CDR3 is 15 residues long. The V gene's germline CDR1 is LNHDA and CDR2 SQIVND (reference sequence). The CDR3 nucleotides read TGTGCCAGTAGCAACTCGGGATTGGGCCAAGAGACCCAGTACTTC. Translating it yields CASSNSGLGQETQYF.

This sequence joins TRBV5-1 and TRBJ1-1; possibly TRBD1 for D (6 bases). Trimming cost V 5 bases and J 8 bases, with 16 bases left between them. In germline, CDR1 is SGHRS, CDR2 YFSETQ. This CDR3 contains 13 residues. Here the CDR3 reads CASRPDSPGEAFF. The CDR3 bases are TGCGCCAGCAGGCCGGACAGTCCCGGCGAAGCTTTCTTT. The complete variable domain, with remaining parts taken from reference TRBV5-1 and TRBJ1-1, reads KAGVTQTPRYLIKTRGQQVTLSCSPISGHRSVSWYQQTPGQGLQFLFEYFSETQRNKGNFPGRFSGRQFSNSRSEMNVSTLELGDSALYLCASRPDSPGEAFFGQGTRLTVV.

This chain uses TRBV7-6 with TRBJ1-1; unclear D gene. Germline V CDR1 and CDR2: SGHVS, FNYEAQ. V was trimmed by 1 base and J by 4 bases, leaving 7 bases between them. This CDR3 comprises 13 residues. This chain's CDR3 is CASSLGTFTEAFF. The CDR3 coding sequence is TGTGCCAGCAGCTTAGGGACTTTCACTGAAGCTTTCTTT.

V and J are TRBV27 and TRBJ2-1, with D possibly being TRBD2 (6 bases). Trimming took 5 bases from V and 9 from J, leaving 23 bases between them. The CDR3 sequence is 16 residues long. Germline values: CDR1 MNHEY, CDR2 SMNVEV (reference sequence). The CDR3 DNA reads as TGTGCCAGCAGTCTAGGGGCCCGTACGGGAGATGTTGAGCAGTTCTTC. Translation gives CASSLGARTGDVEQFF.

The J gene is TRBJ2-5, the V gene TRBV3-1 (or the pseudogene TRBV3-2); perhaps TRBD2 as D (6 bases). Trimming left V 4 bases short and J 4 bases short, with 13 bases between. The germline CDR1 and CDR2 sequences are LGHDT and YNNKEL (reference sequence). The CDR3 sequence is 14 residues long. The CDR3 is CASSPEGLGETQYF. CDR3 nucleotides: TGTGCCAGCAGCCCGGAGGGCCTGGGAGAGACCCAGTACTTC.

The chain links TRBV7-9 to TRBJ2-2, with D unresolved. This CDR3 has 15 residues. Per germline, CDR1 SEHNR and CDR2 FQNEAQ (reference sequence). Trimming stripped 6 bases from V and 1 base from J, with 12 bases between. CDR3 nucleotides: TGTGCCAGCAGGCCTACTGCCGGGAACACCGGGGAGCTGTTTTTT. It codes for CASRPTAGNTGELFF.

The chain combines TRBV3-1 (or the pseudogene TRBV3-2) with TRBJ1-6, with a tentative D call TRBD1 (5 bases). The CDR3 sequence is 15 residues long. In germline, CDR1 is LGHDT, CDR2 YNNKEL (reference sequence). The germline V and J ends were trimmed by 1 base and 7 bases, with 11 bases remaining between them. CDR3: CASSQATAPNSPLHF. As DNA, the CDR3 is TGTGCCAGCAGCCAAGCGACAGCCCCAAATTCACCCCTCCACTTT.

The chain recombines TRBV6-5 with TRBJ2-5; 9 bases are a match to TRBD2. The germline V gene encodes CDR1 MNHEY and CDR2 SVGAGI. V dropped 3 bases and J dropped 1; count of bases not matched to a gene: 6. The CDR3 sequence is 16 residues long. The CDR3 DNA reads as TGTGCCAGCAGTTATGTAGCGGGAGCTTTCCAAGAGACCCAGTACTTC. Protein: CASSYVAGAFQETQYF.

The CDR3 region is CASSPPGRLYEQYF. The CDR3 coding sequence is TGTGCCAGCAGCCCGCCCGGTCGGTTGTACGAGCAGTACTTC. The chain is built from TRBV7-9 and TRBJ2-7; D is uncertain. The CDR3 has 14 residues. From germline, CDR1 is SEHNR and CDR2 FQNEAQ (reference sequence). V lost 5 bases, J lost 4 bases, and 15 bases lay in between. Together with reference TRBV7-9 and TRBJ2-7, the CDR3 gives the full variable domain: DTGVSQNPRHKITKRGQNVTFRCDPISEHNRLYWYRQTLGQGPEFLTYFQNEAQLEKSRLLSDRFSAERPKGSFSTLEIQRTEQGDSAMYLCASSPPGRLYEQYFGPGTRLTVT.

The genes are TRBV6-5 and TRBJ2-1; possible D gene TRBD1, 6 bases. Germline values: CDR1 MNHEY, CDR2 SVGAGI. Trimming left V 2 bases short and J 0 bases short, with 11 bases between. This CDR3 is built from 16 residues. CDR3 residues: CASSYETGTSYNEQFF. In DNA form, the CDR3 reads TGTGCCAGCAGTTACGAAACAGGGACCTCCTACAATGAGCAGTTCTTC.

This clone came up a few times. The genes are TRBV10-2 and TRBJ1-2; D is ambiguous. Trimming shortened V by 3 bases and J by 4 bases, and 15 bases separated the two germline ends. CDR3 size: 15 residues. Germline V CDR1 and CDR2: WSHSY, SAAADI. The CDR3 region is CASSDLVGIFYGYTF. DNA of the CDR3: TGCGCCAGCAGTGACCTCGTCGGGATCTTCTATGGCTACACCTTC.

J is TRBJ2-5 and V is TRBV7-2; TRBD2 is a possible D gene (5 bases). CDR3 length: 13 residues. V lost 6 bases, J lost 7 bases, and 15 bases lay in between. From germline, CDR1 is SGHTA and CDR2 FQGNSA. The CDR3 nucleotides read TGTGCCAGCAGACGGGGAAATGTCGCGACCCAGTACTTC. The encoded protein is CASRRGNVATQYF.

The chain couples TRBV19 to TRBJ1-2, with D perhaps TRBD1 (6 bases). The CDR3 loop spans 14 amino acids. Germline assignment: CDR1 LNHDA and CDR2 SQIVND (reference sequence). Trimming stripped 5 bases from V and 4 bases from J, with 14 bases between. The DNA for the CDR3 is TGTGCCAGTAGTTTACCAGGGGTGGCCTATGGCTACACCTTC. Protein sequence: CASSLPGVAYGYTF. Variable domain in full (rest from reference TRBV19 and TRBJ1-2): DGGITQSPKYLFRKEGQNVTLSCEQNLNHDAMYWYRQDPGQGLRLIYYSQIVNDFQKGDIAEGYSVSREKKESFPLTVTSAQKNPTAFYLCASSLPGVAYGYTFGSGTRLTVV.

This chain connects TRBV6-1 to TRBJ1-2; D might be TRBD1 (6 bases). V lost 4 bases to trimming and J lost 8 bases, with 23 bases between them. The V gene's germline CDR1 is MNHNS and CDR2 SASEGT. The CDR3 extends over 16 amino acids. CDR3 in amino acids: CASSARNPQGWEGYTF. As DNA, the CDR3 is TGTGCCAGCAGTGCCCGAAATCCACAGGGTTGGGAAGGCTACACCTTC.